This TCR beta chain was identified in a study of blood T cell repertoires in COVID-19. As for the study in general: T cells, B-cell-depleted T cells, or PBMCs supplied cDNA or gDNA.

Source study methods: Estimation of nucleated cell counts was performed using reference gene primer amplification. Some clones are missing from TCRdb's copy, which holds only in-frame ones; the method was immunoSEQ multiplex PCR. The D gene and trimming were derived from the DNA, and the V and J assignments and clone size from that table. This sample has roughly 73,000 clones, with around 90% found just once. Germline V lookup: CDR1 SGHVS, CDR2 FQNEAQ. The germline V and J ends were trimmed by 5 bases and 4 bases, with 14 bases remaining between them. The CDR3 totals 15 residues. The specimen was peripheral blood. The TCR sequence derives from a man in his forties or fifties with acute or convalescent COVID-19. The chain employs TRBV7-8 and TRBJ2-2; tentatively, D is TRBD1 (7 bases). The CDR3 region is CASSPGGQSTGELFF. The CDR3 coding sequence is TGTGCCAGCAGCCCAGGGGGGCAGAGCACCGGGGAGCTGTTTTTT.